This TCR beta chain was identified in a study of radiotherapy plus CTLA-4 blockade in lung cancer. There are 16 residues in the CDR3. Germline V gene data show CDR1 as ENHRY and CDR2 as SYGVKD. Trimming removed 2 bases from V and 2 bases from J; junction bases left unmatched: 9. The data were produced by immunoSEQ multiplex PCR, yet TCRdb's version contains in-frame clones alone and is incomplete. This table holds around 72,000 clones, around 73% found once. The sequenced sample was peripheral blood, obtained from a patient treated with radiotherapy plus ipilimumab. This sequence was found in a human donor with non-small cell lung cancer who had a complete response to radiotherapy plus ipilimumab. The V gene is TRBV10-3, the J gene TRBJ2-7; 7 positions agree with TRBD1. The CDR3 sequence is CAISERDRGHTYEQYF. As DNA, the CDR3 is TGTGCCATCAGTGAGAGGGATAGGGGGCATACCTACGAGCAGTACTTC.